The 32 T cell receptor beta chains in this list originate from one sample, sequenced in a study of blood T cells in healthy people across ages (dated by TCRdb to about 2015). Library creation used 5' RACE. Sequencer: Illumina HiSeq 2500. The second PCR ran for roughly 7 to 11 cycles and used a J-beta primer mix along with a sample-barcoded 5' primer. Starting from the raw public reads, TCRdb applied fastp trimming at Q25, assembled clones with MiXCR and retained in-frame beta chains. Rows with a matching CDR3 protein are joined into one entry that keeps the most common DNA and genes. The sample table contains about 1 million distinct CDR3 sequences; only one count was recorded for about 25% of them. Approximately 0.71% of the sample lies in the top ten. The sample also formed part of further work on T cells of mothers and their children.

The sample was blood. The origin of the receptors is a girl aged 2-15 years in good health.

The chain recombines TRBV29-1 with TRBJ1-1; TRBD1 might be the D (6 bases). V lost 7 bases and J lost 2, with 11 bases in between. Germline-derived CDR1 and CDR2 are SQVTM and ANQGSEA. The CDR3 contains 12 residues. The CDR3 bases are TGCAGCGCGGAAGGGGGAAACACTGAAGCTTTCTTT. Translating it yields CSAEGGNTEAFF.

The chain uses TRBV2 and TRBJ2-5; tentatively, D is TRBD2 (5 bases). The V and J ends lost 8 bases and 5 bases respectively, with 21 bases between them. Germline V gene lookup returns CDR1 SNHLY and CDR2 FYNNEI. The CDR3 extends over 15 amino acids. The CDR3 DNA sequence: TGTGCCAGCTCCTATGGAAATCAATGGGAGGAGACCCAGTACTTC. The encoded protein is CASSYGNQWEETQYF.

This clonotype was counted only a few times. The rearrangement uses TRBV6-4 and TRBJ2-5, with no clear D. V was pared by 0 bases and J by 10 bases, with 9 bases between. CDR3 size: 12 residues. Germline V gives CDR1 MRHNA, CDR2 SNTAGT. The CDR3 DNA sequence: TGTGCCAGCAGTGACTCACACGTGCGCCAGTACTTC. Protein product: CASSDSHVRQYF.

The rearrangement uses TRBV4-3 and TRBJ2-5; D not certain. The CDR3 has 15 amino acids. Germline CDR1 and CDR2: LGHNA and YSLEER. The V gene lost 2 bases and the J gene lost 1 base, with 11 bases spanning the gap. The chain's CDR3 is CASSQIGAVQETQYF. The CDR3 DNA is TGCGCCAGCAGCCAAATTGGAGCTGTCCAAGAGACCCAGTACTTC.

Comments on this clonotype: A junction boundary mismatches the germline segment, possibly from a read error. The V and J genes are TRBV7-2 and TRBJ2-3, with D possibly TRBD1 on 6 matching bases. The germline CDR1 and CDR2 sequences are SGHTA and FQGNSA. The length of the CDR3 is 16 residues. The CDR3 reads CASSTRPGGWTDTQCF. CDR3 coding DNA: TGTGCCAGCAGCACCCGCCCTGGCGGTTGGACAGATACGCAGTGTTTT.

The chain has TRBV15 and TRBJ2-5; 7 nucleotides agree with TRBD1. Trimming at V came to 1 base and at J to 1 base, leaving 0 bases not matched to a gene. CDR1 is LNHNV, CDR2 YYDKDF, per germline (reference sequence). The CDR3 length is 14 residues. The CDR3 DNA follows: TGTGCCACCAGCAGAGGGACAGGCCAAGAGACCCAGTACTTC. Translating it yields CATSRGTGQETQYF.

The V call is TRBV29-1, the J call TRBJ2-1; 12 bases map to TRBD2. The V segment lost 7 bases and the J segment 7 bases; nucleotides outside the gene matches: 5. Germline V CDR1 and CDR2: SQVTM, ANQGSEA. There are 13 residues in the CDR3. The CDR3 sequence is CSARTSGDNEQFF. The CDR3, as DNA: TGCAGCGCCCGGACTAGCGGGGATAATGAGCAGTTCTTC.

This clonotype was detected many times. This rearrangement joins TRBV2 to TRBJ2-5, with 7 bases matching TRBD1. The germline gives CDR1 SNHLY, CDR2 FYNNEI. This CDR3 comprises 13 residues. Trimming removed 4 bases from V and 3 bases from J; junction bases left unmatched: 2. CDR3 nucleotides: TGTGCCAGCAGTGGGCAGGGGGAAGAGACCCAGTACTTC. Translated, it gives CASSGQGEETQYF.

The gene calls are TRBV5-6 and TRBJ2-1; D call uncertain. The CDR3 contains 15 residues. V lost 0 bases and J lost 8, with 15 bases in between. Germline values: CDR1 SGHDT, CDR2 YYEEEE. CDR3: CASSLDVRPTDEQFF. The CDR3 bases are TGTGCCAGCAGCTTGGATGTGAGACCTACCGATGAGCAGTTCTTC.

The V and J genes are TRBV12-3 or TRBV12-4 and TRBJ1-2, with 10 nucleotides matching TRBD1. V trimming: 7 bases; J trimming: 8 bases; junction bases outside the gene matches: 4. The CDR3 contains 12 residues. Here the CDR3 DNA reads TGTGCCAGCAACCGGGACAGGGGCGGCTACACCTTC. Protein product: CASNRDRGGYTF.

CDR3 residues: CASRRPTGRELFF. The CDR3 DNA follows: TGTGCCAGCAGACGACCTACAGGGCGTGAGCTGTTTTTT. The gene calls are TRBV6-5 and TRBJ2-2, with D perhaps matching TRBD1 (6 bases). This CDR3 has 13 residues. The V end was cut by 6 bases, the J end by 11 bases, with 16 bases between. Germline V gene sequence: CDR1 MNHEY, CDR2 SVGAGI.

The J gene is TRBJ2-4, the V gene TRBV2, with TRBD2 identical over 10 bases. Germline V gene lookup returns CDR1 SNHLY and CDR2 FYNNEI. V lost 7 bases and J lost 5; bases outside the gene matches: 8. CDR3 length: 15 amino acids. CDR3 residues: CASNPSGRFENIQYF. The CDR3 DNA reads as TGTGCCAGCAACCCTAGCGGGAGATTCGAAAACATTCAGTACTTC.

The chain couples TRBV5-4 to TRBJ1-2; tentatively, D is TRBD1 (6 bases). Trimming took off 0 bases at V and 7 bases at J, with 13 bases between the two ends. There are 14 residues in the CDR3. Germline V gives CDR1 SGHNT, CDR2 YYREEE (reference sequence). The CDR3, as DNA: TGTGCCAGCAGCTTGGATACAGGGAGAAGTGGCTACACCTTC. The encoded protein is CASSLDTGRSGYTF.

The chain couples TRBV10-3 to TRBJ2-7; the match to TRBD1 covers 8 bases. The CDR3 loop spans 15 amino acids. CDR1 and CDR2 from the germline V gene are ENHRY and SYGVKD. Trimming at V came to 3 bases and at J to 3 bases, leaving 7 bases not matched to a gene. CDR3 sequence (DNA): TGTGCCATCAGTGAATTACGAGACAGGGGCTACGAGCAGTACTTC. This codes for CAISELRDRGYEQYF.

This clonotype was counted a few times. The V gene is TRBV5-1, the J gene TRBJ2-1, with TRBD1 identical over 7 bases. V trimming: 2 bases; J trimming: 9 bases; junction bases outside the gene matches: 8. This CDR3 comprises 14 residues. CDR1 is SGHRS, CDR2 YFSETQ, per germline. CDR3 in DNA: TGCGCCAGCAGCTTTGTTCCCGGGACAGCTGAGCAGTTCTTC. This codes for CASSFVPGTAEQFF.

The J gene is TRBJ2-7, the V gene TRBV20-1; TRBD2 matches 9 bases. The better agreement between TRBJ2-1 and the DNA end casts doubt on the J call. Germline assignment: CDR1 DFQATT and CDR2 SNEGSKA (reference sequence). This CDR3 comprises 15 residues. The CDR3 DNA is TGCAGTGCTAGAGAAGCTAGCGGGATATACAATGAGCAGTTCTTC. Its translation: CSAREASGIYNEQFF.

The chain recombines TRBV2 with TRBJ1-2; TRBD1 might be the D (5 bases). From germline, CDR1 is SNHLY and CDR2 FYNNEI. Trimming took off 4 bases at V and 2 bases at J, with 14 bases between the two ends. The length of the CDR3 is 15 residues. CDR3 in DNA: TGTGCCAGCAGTGGTGCACCCGGGGGAAACTATGGCTACACCTTC. Encoded protein: CASSGAPGGNYGYTF.

The chain couples TRBV19 to TRBJ2-4; D is unresolved. This CDR3 is 15 amino acids long. V was clipped by 10 bases and J by 0 bases, with 16 bases between them. Germline V gene lookup returns CDR1 LNHDA and CDR2 SQIVND (reference sequence). CDR3 bases: TGTGCCACCTTGGAACAACGTCTAGCCAAAAACATTCAGTACTTC. It codes for CATLEQRLAKNIQYF.

In its sample, this clonotype was seen a few times. The J gene is TRBJ2-6, the V gene TRBV7-8; 7 positions agree with TRBD2. The CDR3 runs to 21 residues. J lost 0 bases, V lost 0 bases, and 14 bases had no gene match. The V gene's germline CDR1 is SGHVS and CDR2 FQNEAQ. Here the CDR3 DNA reads TGTGCCAGCAGCTTAGCGAGGGAGGGGATGCTACGGTCCTCTGGGGCCAACGTCCTGACTTTC. It is translated as CASSLAREGMLRSSGANVLTF.

J is TRBJ2-3 and V is TRBV21-1. TRBV21-1 is designated a pseudogene. The CDR3 is 15 amino acids. This CDR3 is CASSYLFSATDTQYF. The DNA for the CDR3 is TGTGCCAGCAGCTACCTCTTCTCAGCCACAGATACGCAGTATTTT.

In its sample, this clonotype was seen a few times. The chain recombines TRBV13 with TRBJ2-7; either TRBD1 or TRBD2 may fit D (5 bases each). The CDR3 covers 15 residues. Looked up from germline, CDR1 is PRHDT and CDR2 is FYEKMQ (reference sequence). V dropped 3 bases and J dropped 6 bases, with 18 bases sitting between them. DNA of the CDR3: TGTGCCAGCAGCTTGGATATCCGGGGCAGTTCCGAGCAGTACTTC. Translating it yields CASSLDIRGSSEQYF.

The gene calls are TRBV11-3 and TRBJ2-1; TRBD2 agrees at 10 bases. The J segment lost 3 bases and the V segment lost 2 bases, leaving 4 bases of the junction unmatched. The CDR3 is 16 residues long. The germline gives CDR1 SGHNT, CDR2 YENEEA. CDR3 amino acids: CASSLYQREGYNEQFF. In DNA form, the CDR3 reads TGTGCCAGCAGCTTATACCAGCGGGAGGGCTACAATGAGCAGTTCTTC.

The genes are TRBV4-2 and TRBJ1-5, with D tentatively TRBD1 (6 bases). The CDR3 is 14 residues long. Trimming stripped 2 bases from V and 2 bases from J, with 7 bases between. The germline V gene encodes CDR1 LGHNA and CDR2 YNFKEQ. The CDR3 sequence is CASSQRTGNQPQHF. CDR3 sequence (DNA): TGTGCCAGCAGCCAACGGACAGGCAATCAGCCCCAGCATTTT.

A few counts support this clonotype. This rearrangement joins TRBV28 to TRBJ1-4, with D possibly matching TRBD1 (6 bases). Trimming removed 2 bases at V and 2 bases at J, with 15 bases between. Germline V gives CDR1 MDHEN, CDR2 SYDVKM. The CDR3 spans 17 residues. This CDR3 is CASSLEQGEVTNEKLFF. DNA for the CDR3: TGTGCCAGCAGTTTAGAACAGGGAGAGGTTACTAATGAAAAACTGTTTTTT.

For this clonotype: A much larger clone is a single base away; this may be a read error. J is TRBJ2-3 and V is TRBV6-2 or TRBV6-3; D not resolved. The CDR3 has 13 residues. V was trimmed by 3 bases and J by 1 base, leaving 5 bases between them. CDR1 and CDR2 from the germline V gene are MNHEY and SVGEGT. DNA of the CDR3: TGTGCCAGCAGTTATTTTGGCACAGATACGCAGTATTTT. Its protein is CASSYFGTDTQYF.

The chain is built from TRBV5-1 and TRBJ2-2, with D possibly TRBD1 on 6 matching bases. The germline V gene encodes CDR1 SGHRS and CDR2 YFSETQ. Trimming removed 4 bases at V and 3 bases at J, with 10 bases between. The CDR3 runs 14 residues. The CDR3 loop is CASSLWTDTGELFF. In DNA, the CDR3 is TGCGCCAGCAGCCTTTGGACAGACACCGGGGAGCTGTTTTTT.

This clonotype appeared a few times. This sequence joins TRBV12-3 or TRBV12-4 and TRBJ1-1; perhaps TRBD1 as D (6 bases). The germline V and J ends were trimmed by 4 bases and 7 bases, with 13 bases remaining between them. The CDR3 extends over 13 amino acids. The CDR3 DNA is TGTGCCAGCAGTTCACTTCAGGGGAGTGAAGCTTTCTTT. It codes for CASSSLQGSEAFF.

The rearrangement uses TRBV6-4 and TRBJ2-3; D is ambiguous. This CDR3 has 15 amino acids. Deletions cut 2 bases from V and 6 bases from J, with 15 bases between. Germline CDR1 reads MRHNA; CDR2 reads SNTAGT. The CDR3 region has the DNA TGTGCCAGCAGTGACGAAGGTAGTCCTGGGGATACGCAGTATTTT. Its protein product is CASSDEGSPGDTQYF.

This clonotype was counted a few times. This chain links TRBV6-1 with TRBJ1-4, with 7 bases matching TRBD1. Germline CDR1 MNHNS, CDR2 SASEGT. The CDR3 runs 16 residues. Losses at the gene ends were 8 bases for V and 2 bases for J; bases not matched to a gene: 11. CDR3 residues: CASAISGGKTNEKLFF. CDR3 sequence (DNA): TGTGCCAGCGCGATATCAGGGGGGAAGACTAATGAAAAACTGTTTTTT.

The chain combines TRBV9 with TRBJ2-5; no reliable D call. The end of the DNA is better explained by TRBJ2-7, so the J call may be wrong. The CDR3 length is 14 residues. Germline CDR1 and CDR2: SGDLS and YYNGEE. The CDR3 sequence is CASSVGFLTYEQYF. The CDR3 region has the DNA TGTGCCAGCAGCGTAGGCTTCCTGACCTACGAGCAGTACTTC.

This clonotype was observed many times. The chain carries TRBV28 and TRBJ1-5, with D hard to call. This CDR3 comprises 16 residues. Deletions cut 9 bases from V and 1 base from J, with 19 bases between. Looked up from germline, CDR1 is MDHEN and CDR2 is SYDVKM. CDR3 coding DNA: TGTGCCAGTGAGCGATCGGGGATCGGGAGCAATCAGCCCCAGCATTTT. It specifies CASERSGIGSNQPQHF.

The chain combines TRBV2 with TRBJ2-4; 7 nucleotides match TRBD2. The CDR3 runs to 12 residues. Germline V gives CDR1 SNHLY, CDR2 FYNNEI. J lost 4 bases, V lost 6 bases, and 0 bases had no gene match. The CDR3 DNA is TGTGCCAGCAGGGGACTAAAAAACATTCAGTACTTC. This encodes CASRGLKNIQYF.